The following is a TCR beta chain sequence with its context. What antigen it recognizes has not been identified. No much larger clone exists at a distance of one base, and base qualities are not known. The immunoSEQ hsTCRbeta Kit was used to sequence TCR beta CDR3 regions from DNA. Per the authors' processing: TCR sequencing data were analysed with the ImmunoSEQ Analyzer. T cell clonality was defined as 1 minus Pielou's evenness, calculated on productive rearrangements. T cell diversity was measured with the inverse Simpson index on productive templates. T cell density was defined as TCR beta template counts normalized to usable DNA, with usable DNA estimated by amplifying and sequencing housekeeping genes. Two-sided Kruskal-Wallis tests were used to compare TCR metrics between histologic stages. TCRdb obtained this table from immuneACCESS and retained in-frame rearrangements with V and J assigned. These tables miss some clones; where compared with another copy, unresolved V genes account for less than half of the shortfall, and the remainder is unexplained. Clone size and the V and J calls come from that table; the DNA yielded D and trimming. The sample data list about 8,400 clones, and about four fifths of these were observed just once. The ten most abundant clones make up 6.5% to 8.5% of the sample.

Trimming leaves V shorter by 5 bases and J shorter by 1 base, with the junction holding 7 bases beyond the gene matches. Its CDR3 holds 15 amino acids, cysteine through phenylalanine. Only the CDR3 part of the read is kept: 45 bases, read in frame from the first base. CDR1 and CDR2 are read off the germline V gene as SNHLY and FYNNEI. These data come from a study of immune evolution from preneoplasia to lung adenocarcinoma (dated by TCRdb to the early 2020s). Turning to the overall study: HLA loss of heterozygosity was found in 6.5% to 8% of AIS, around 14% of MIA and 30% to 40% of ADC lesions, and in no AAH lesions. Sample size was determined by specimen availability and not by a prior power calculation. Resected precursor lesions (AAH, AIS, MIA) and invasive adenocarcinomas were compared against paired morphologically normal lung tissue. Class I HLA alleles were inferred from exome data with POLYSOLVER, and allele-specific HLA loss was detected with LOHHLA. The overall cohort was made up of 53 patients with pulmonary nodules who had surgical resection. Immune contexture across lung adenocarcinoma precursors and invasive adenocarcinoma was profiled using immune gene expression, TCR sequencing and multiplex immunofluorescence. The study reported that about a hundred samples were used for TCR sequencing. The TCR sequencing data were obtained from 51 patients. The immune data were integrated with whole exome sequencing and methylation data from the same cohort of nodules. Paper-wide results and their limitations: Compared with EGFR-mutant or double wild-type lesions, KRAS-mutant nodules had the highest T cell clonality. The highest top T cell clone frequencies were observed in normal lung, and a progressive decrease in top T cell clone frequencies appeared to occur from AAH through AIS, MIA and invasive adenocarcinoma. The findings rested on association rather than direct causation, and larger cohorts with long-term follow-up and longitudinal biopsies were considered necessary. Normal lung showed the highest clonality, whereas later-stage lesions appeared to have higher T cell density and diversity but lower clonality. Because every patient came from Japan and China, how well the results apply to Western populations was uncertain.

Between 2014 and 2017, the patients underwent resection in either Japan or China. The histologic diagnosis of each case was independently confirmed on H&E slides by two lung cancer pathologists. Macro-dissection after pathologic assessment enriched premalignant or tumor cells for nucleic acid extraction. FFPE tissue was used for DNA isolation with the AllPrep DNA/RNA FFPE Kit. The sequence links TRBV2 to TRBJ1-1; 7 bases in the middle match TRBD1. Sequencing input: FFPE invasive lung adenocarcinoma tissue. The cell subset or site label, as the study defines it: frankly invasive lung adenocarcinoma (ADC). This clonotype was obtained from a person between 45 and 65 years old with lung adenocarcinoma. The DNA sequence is TGTGCCAGCAGTCGACAGGGAACTGGGAACACTGAAGCTTTCTTT. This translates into CASSRQGTGNTEAFF.